Here is one T cell receptor beta chain with its context. The antigen it binds to is not known. Base qualities are missing; no much larger clone stands one base away. In the prospective study, participants were roughly 18 to 100 years old, resided in about two dozen geographic areas of the United States, and were enrolled through a virtual design. In the prospective study, participants were assigned to cohorts based on the clinical history participants reported in a screening survey and a study questionnaire. For ImmuneRACE Cohort 3, a participant was defined as recovered based on two consecutive negative NP/OP PCR tests, clearance by a healthcare professional, or resolution of symptoms. In the prospective study, whole blood, serum and a nasopharyngeal or oropharyngeal swab were collected from each participant by mobile phlebotomists. Prospective study participants could optionally give additional blood draws and questionnaires over an approximately two-month period. Prospective study blood samples were shipped either frozen or at room temperature before DNA extraction.

This sample stems from a study of blood T cell repertoires in COVID-19 (TCRdb year 2020). Some background on the complete study: Samples covering the acute and convalescent phases of COVID-19 were provided by collaborators in the United States, Italy and Spain. Sample metadata almost always included a de-identified subject ID, COVID-19 status, age in years and sex. Samples were obtained from the ongoing ImmuneRACE study (first 160 participants) and from 1,000 to 1,500 subjects provided by 6 global collaborators. The repertoires were made available in a free public database intended to serve as a resource for research on the immune response to SARS-CoV-2. Deeply sampled blood TCRbeta repertoires from subjects exposed to, actively infected with, or recovered from COVID-19 were included in the dataset. Where HLA class I and class II types were available, the types were taken from metadata supplied by the sample provider, not from assay-based typing. The material from the prospective study consisted of cDNA or gDNA derived from T cells, B-cell-depleted T cells, or PBMCs.

The immunoSEQ Assay, a bias-controlled multiplex PCR, was used to amplify TCRbeta CDR3 regions from genomic DNA. The paper's data handling went like this. The number of nucleated cells in each sample was estimated by amplification of reference gene primers within the assay. To quantify the absolute abundance of each unique TCRbeta CDR3 rearrangement, sequence reads were collapsed and filtered. Productive Simpson clonality was computed per sample as the square root of Simpson's diversity index over productive rearrangements. The table was pulled from immuneACCESS by TCRdb, which kept in-frame rearrangements only. Such tables lose some clones; where checked, under half of the loss comes from unresolved V genes, and the rest has no known cause. For V, J and clone size, that table is used; D and trimming come from the DNA. This sample is represented by more than 300,000 clones; roughly 91% of them were singletons. The top ten clonotypes cover more than 0.95% of the sample.

The investigation overall reported the following: How much clinical and demographic metadata was included differed by source and by participant, and the metadata was provided uncurated.

V and J are trimmed by 1 base and 4 bases, and the gene matches miss 12 bases of the junction. From the cysteine up to the phenylalanine, the CDR3 has a length of 17 residues. The only DNA kept is the CDR3, 51 bases in frame from the first base. Taken from the germline V gene (reference sequence), the CDR1 and CDR2 loops are SEHNR and FQNEAQ. This chain joins TRBV7-9 to TRBJ1-2, with 7 bases matching TRBD1. The sample comprised PBMCs or T cells enriched from blood (not recorded which). The origin of this receptor is a woman aged 18 to 35 who had recovered from COVID-19. The DNA sequence follows: TGTGCCAGCAGCTTAGTGGCAGGGGGAACGGGACTCTATGGCTACACCTTC. This is translated as CASSLVAGGTGLYGYTF.